Presented here are 8 T cell receptor beta chains from one specimen sequenced in a study of response to subunit inactivated influenza vaccine (dated by TCRdb to between 2018 and 2020). Library generation was performed with RT-PCR. The listed sequencing device is Illumina HiSeq 2500. TCRdb reprocessed the public reads (quality trimming at Q25 with fastp, clone calling with MiXCR) and kept in-frame beta chains. Entries are consolidated by CDR3 protein sequence, retaining the most common genes and DNA. Within this sample are around 500,000 distinct CDR3 sequences, with approximately 9.9% of them counted one time only. The ten biggest clones cover over 9.5% of the sample. Per the publication, the time point label means: more than 35 days after influenza vaccine administration. This sample comprised PBMCs from blood, obtained about 40 days after vaccination. These receptors originate from a middle-aged man who received an inactivated influenza vaccine. Donor details come from another sample of the same person, matched by shared clones.

This clonotype was picked up a small number of times. The DNA of the CDR3 is TGTGCCAGCAGCTTAGCGGGACTAGCGAGATGGGAGCTGTTTTTT. Translation gives CASSLAGLARWELFF. The rearrangement links TRBV7-2 to TRBJ2-2, with 10 nucleotides matching TRBD2. Germline assignment: CDR1 SGHTA and CDR2 FQGNSA. The CDR3 is 15 residues long. Trimming at V came to 0 bases and at J to 9 bases, leaving 4 bases not matched to a gene.

The chain couples TRBV4-3 to TRBJ2-1; a weak D match, TRBD2 (6 bases). Trimming took 1 base from V and 12 from J, leaving 13 bases between them. CDR1 is LGHNA and CDR2 is YSLEER in the germline V gene. The CDR3 covers 13 residues. CDR3 sequence: CASSQVGAGGQFF. The CDR3 nucleotides read TGCGCCAGCAGCCAAGTCGGAGCCGGGGGGCAGTTCTTC.

This sequence joins TRBV27 and TRBJ2-7; D possibly matches TRBD1 or TRBD2 (5 bases each). The CDR3 covers 14 residues. Between the trimmed V and J ends, which lost 2 bases and 3 bases, there was a span of 11 bases. CDR1 and CDR2 from the germline V gene are MNHEY and SMNVEV (reference sequence). The CDR3 sequence: CASSLEGLGYEQYF. The CDR3 bases are TGTGCCAGCAGTTTAGAGGGGCTCGGCTACGAGCAGTACTTC.

This rearrangement joins TRBV5-4 to TRBJ2-2; D may be TRBD1 or TRBD2 (5 bases each). CDR3 length: 16 residues. V was pared by 4 bases and J by 0 bases, with 13 bases between. Germline V CDR1 and CDR2: SGHNT, YYREEE (reference sequence). The CDR3 protein is CASSGGPNANTGELFF. CDR3 nucleotides: TGTGCCAGCAGCGGGGGACCGAATGCGAACACCGGGGAGCTGTTTTTT.

This clonotype was picked up a small number of times. The rearrangement links TRBV6-6 to TRBJ1-1; tentative D call: TRBD1 (5 bases). The CDR3 is made up of 13 amino acids. Germline V CDR1 and CDR2: MNHNY, SVGAGI (reference sequence). The V end was cut by 5 bases, the J end by 4 bases, with 11 bases between. The CDR3 loop reads CASSNRDGTEAFF. The CDR3 bases are TGTGCCAGCAGTAACCGGGACGGCACTGAAGCTTTCTTT.

This clonotype occurred many times. The V call is TRBV20-1, the J call TRBJ2-1, with 7 bases lining up with TRBD2. The length of the CDR3 is 15 residues. The V segment lost 2 bases and the J segment 0 bases; nucleotides outside the gene matches: 4. From germline, CDR1 is DFQATT and CDR2 SNEGSKA (reference sequence). CDR3 region: CSARSGASSYNEQFF. For the CDR3, the DNA is TGCAGTGCTAGAAGCGGGGCCAGCTCCTACAATGAGCAGTTCTTC.

There are a few counts of this clonotype. This rearrangement joins TRBV4-2 to TRBJ2-7; 9 bases align to TRBD2. The CDR3 has 17 residues. V dropped 0 bases and J dropped 2; count of bases not matched to a gene: 8. Germline-derived CDR1 and CDR2 are LGHNA and YNFKEQ. This CDR3 reads CASSQEWVAGDAYEQYF. The CDR3 DNA is TGTGCCAGCAGCCAAGAGTGGGTAGCGGGAGACGCCTACGAGCAGTACTTC.

This chain uses TRBV5-1 with TRBJ2-7; the D is unclear. This CDR3 region has 14 residues. With 4 bases removed from V and 4 bases from J, the gap between germline ends came to 15 bases. Germline values: CDR1 SGHRS, CDR2 YFSETQ. CDR3 residues: CASSPSTQSYEQYF. The CDR3, as DNA: TGCGCCAGCAGCCCCTCGACTCAGAGTTACGAGCAGTACTTC.